This T cell receptor (beta chain) was profiled in a study of blood T cells in healthy people across ages (dated by TCRdb to 2015 to 2017). Some background on the complete study: In model experiments, roughly one uniquely barcoded TCR beta cDNA molecule per two T cells was captured by template switching. Using deep sequencing normalized with unique cDNA molecular identifiers, the study measured how TCR beta repertoire diversity changes with age. The donors were divided into four age groups: young (average around 16 years), middle-aged (roughly 42), aged (about 61) and long-lived (roughly 86). To avoid experimental bias, donors of different ages were spread randomly across the sequencing lanes. Using the same blood draw, the study looked at two additional independent replicas of 1 million unique cDNA reads for two donors, one aged 18 to 30 and the other aged 80 or older. The investigation overall reported the following: Observed TCR beta diversity correlated strongly with the percentage of naive T cells measured by flow cytometry. Estimates of total diversity based on one million sequenced T cells were considered lower bounds and underestimates. As age increased, observed TCR beta diversity per million T cells dropped in a roughly linear way, and a significant reduction was already evident by age about 40. Since profiling was done on bulk unsorted PBMCs, naive and antigen-experienced compartments could not be conclusively compared. The CMV infection status of donors was not known, potentially confounding age-related changes in expanded clonotypes. Compared with the aged group, the long-lived group had more naive CD4+ T cells, fewer expanded clones and increased TCR diversity, a pattern suggesting age selection.

The roughly 37 donors, aged about 6 to 95 years, were systemically healthy Caucasian individuals from Russia. Ten milliliters of peripheral blood were drawn from each donor into EDTA-treated Vacutainer tubes. Ficoll-Paque density-gradient centrifugation was used to isolate PBMCs, with at least 6.5 million obtained per sample. Trizol reagent was used to extract total RNA from the PBMCs, yielding at least 5.5 micrograms per sample. Naive CD45RAhigh/CD27high T cell percentages were measured by flow cytometry on a PBMC aliquot from every donor. Worth noting for this clonotype: Its recognized antigen is unknown. No qualities accompany the bases; no much larger clone lies one base away.

The germline V gene specifies SGHDN as CDR1 and FVKESK as CDR2. Counted from cysteine to phenylalanine, this CDR3 has 17 amino acids. The sequence is cut down to CDR3 DNA, 51 bases in frame from base 1. Receptors were amplified or captured by 5' RACE. The instrument given in TCRdb is Illumina HiSeq 2500. The second PCR ran for roughly 7 to 12 cycles and used a J-beta primer mix along with a sample-barcoded 5' primer. A template-switch 5' adaptor carrying 12 random nucleotides introduced a unique molecular identifier onto each TCR beta cDNA molecule. Each sample yielded at least 2.5 million CDR3-containing paired-end reads. All of the RNA was converted into first-strand cDNA using the Mint cDNA synthesis kit, with a TRBC-specific oligonucleotide serving as the primer. Following uracil-DNA glycosylase treatment, a first 18-cycle PCR with universal primers M1SS and BC2_uni_R was performed on all cDNA. The authors' pipeline ran thus. For normalization, 1 million high-quality reads were randomly selected from each sample, with every read carrying a distinct molecular identifier. Reads with shared molecular identifiers were discarded instead of being binned into consensus sequences. MiTCR, run with a Q25 quality threshold and the strictest error-elimination algorithm, handled CDR3 identification, clonotype clustering and error correction. A nonparametric unseen species model with Euler transformation was used to estimate a lower bound on total TCR beta diversity. The public reads were reanalyzed by TCRdb: fastp trimming at Q25, MiXCR alignment, in-frame beta chains only. For every CDR3 protein sequence, its rows merge into one entry that carries the most common genes and DNA. TCRdb assigned the V and J calls; the authors' analysis was not used. Counted in this sample were 1.5 million to 2 million distinct CDR3 sequences; approximately 32% of them appeared once. The leading ten clones occupy roughly 12% of the sample.

The V and J segments used are TRBV14 and TRBJ2-5; no confident D gene assignment can be made. Judging by the DNA end, TRBJ2-7 fits better; the J call may be wrong. Input material: blood. The TCR originated in a woman under 40 in good health. The DNA sequence follows: TGTGCCAGCAGCCAAGACCCGGCCCCCAGGAACCCCCTCGAGCAGTACTTC. Its protein is CASSQDPAPRNPLEQYF.